Following are 25 T cell receptor beta chains from one sample sequenced in a study of neurological immune-mediated disorders. One entry per CDR3 protein results from TCRdb running MiXCR on the 5' RACE reads. The sample holds 44,000 or so distinct CDR3 sequences, over 6% seen once. Sample: CD4+ T cells from blood. The receptor source for this set is a middle-aged woman in good health.

This clonotype was found many times. The V and J genes are TRBV5-1 and TRBJ2-7, with 11 bases lining up with TRBD1. V was clipped by 3 bases and J by 5 bases; unmatched bases: 7. Germline CDR1 and CDR2: SGHRS and YFSETQ. There are 15 residues in the CDR3. CDR3 DNA sequence: TGCGCCAGCAGCTCCGGGTGGACAGGGGGCAACGAGCAGTACTTC. It is translated as CASSSGWTGGNEQYF.

This clonotype was seen ten or more times. The J gene is TRBJ1-2, the V gene TRBV7-2; 7 positions agree with TRBD1. V was pared by 5 bases and J by 8 bases, with 11 bases of the junction left unmatched. Germline values: CDR1 SGHTA, CDR2 FQGNSA. The CDR3 totals 14 residues. In nucleotides, the CDR3 is TGTGCCAGCAGCCCGGACAGGAGGATGGACGGCTACACCTTC. Translation: CASSPDRRMDGYTF. Full variable domain (outside the CDR3, taken from reference TRBV7-2 and TRBJ1-2): GAGVSQSPSNKVTEKGKDVELRCDPISGHTALYWYRQSLGQGLEFLIYFQGNSAPDKSGLPSDRFSAERTGGSVSTLTIQRTQQEDSAVYLCASSPDRRMDGYTFGSGTRLTVV.

This clonotype was observed many times. This chain joins TRBV7-2 and TRBJ2-7; tentative D call: TRBD1 (5 bases). V lost 0 bases and J 7 bases, leaving 10 bases between the germline ends. The germline gives CDR1 SGHTA, CDR2 FQGNSA. The CDR3 runs 13 residues. CDR3 protein: CASSLAQGLEQYF. In DNA form, the CDR3 reads TGTGCCAGCAGCTTAGCGCAGGGCCTGGAGCAGTACTTC.

This clonotype has a count of ten or more. V gene TRBV29-1 combines with J gene TRBJ2-3, with 8 bases lining up with TRBD1. V dropped 6 bases and J dropped 4; count of bases not matched to a gene: 3. CDR1 and CDR2 from the germline V gene are SQVTM and ANQGSEA. The length of the CDR3 is 12 residues. The CDR3 sequence is CSVRTGPDTQYF. The DNA of the CDR3 is TGCAGCGTACGGACAGGGCCAGATACGCAGTATTTT.

This clonotype showed up many times. The chain joins TRBV27 to TRBJ2-1; 9 bases align to TRBD1. V lost 6 bases and J lost 6; bases outside the gene matches: 12. Germline CDR1 and CDR2: MNHEY and SMNVEV (reference sequence). This CDR3 comprises 16 residues. CDR3 loop: CASSPLTGTGFNEQFF. CDR3 DNA sequence: TGTGCCAGCAGCCCCCTCACCGGGACAGGGTTCAATGAGCAGTTCTTC.

This clonotype was found many times. The gene calls are TRBV7-6 and TRBJ2-7, with 9 bases matching TRBD1. Trimming at V came to 5 bases and at J to 5 bases, leaving 4 bases not matched to a gene. The germline V gene encodes CDR1 SGHVS and CDR2 FNYEAQ. This CDR3 contains 13 residues. CDR3 protein: CASSRGQGNEQYF. CDR3 sequence (DNA): TGTGCCAGCAGCCGGGGACAGGGAAACGAGCAGTACTTC.

This clonotype appeared many times. This chain uses TRBV5-1 with TRBJ2-3; D is unclear. The germline CDR1 and CDR2 sequences are SGHRS and YFSETQ. Trimming pared 1 base from V and 4 bases from J, leaving 7 bases between. This CDR3 has 13 residues. The DNA for the CDR3 is TGCGCCAGCAGCTTGAAACCAGCAGATACGCAGTATTTT. Its translation: CASSLKPADTQYF.

In this sample, this clonotype turned up many times. This chain links TRBV7-9 with TRBJ2-1; D is uncertain. The germline V gene encodes CDR1 SEHNR and CDR2 FQNEAQ (reference sequence). CDR3 length equals 16 residues. V dropped 2 bases and J dropped 2 bases, with 13 bases sitting between them. This chain's CDR3 is CASSLSRPQPYNEQFF. CDR3 DNA sequence: TGTGCCAGCAGCTTAAGCCGGCCGCAGCCCTACAATGAGCAGTTCTTC.

This clonotype was seen ten or more times. The V gene is TRBV6-6, the J gene TRBJ1-5, with D perhaps TRBD1 (5 bases). In germline, CDR1 is MNHNY, CDR2 SVGAGI (reference sequence). Trimming shortened V by 6 bases and J by 6 bases, and 15 bases separated the two germline ends. The CDR3 runs 14 residues. The CDR3: CASSWDLAGQPQHF. The DNA for the CDR3 is TGTGCCAGCAGCTGGGACTTGGCGGGTCAGCCCCAGCATTTT.

This clonotype was counted many times. The rearrangement uses TRBV7-9 and TRBJ2-1; 12 nucleotides align to TRBD2. The length of the CDR3 is 17 residues. V lost 1 base and J lost 5; bases outside the gene matches: 6. Germline V gene sequence: CDR1 SEHNR, CDR2 FQNEAQ (reference sequence). CDR3 residues: CASSLELAGGIDNEQFF. In nucleotides, the CDR3 is TGTGCCAGCAGCTTAGAACTAGCGGGGGGTATTGACAATGAGCAGTTCTTC.

The table lists this clonotype with a count of one. V and J are TRBV28 and TRBJ2-7; D perhaps matches TRBD1 (5 bases). The V gene lost 6 bases and the J gene lost 5 bases, with 11 bases spanning the gap. Germline assignment: CDR1 MDHEN and CDR2 SYDVKM. The CDR3 runs to 12 residues. CDR3 in DNA: TGTGCCAGCAGCCGCAAGGGGAACGAGCAGTACTTC. Translating it yields CASSRKGNEQYF.

This clonotype was seen repeatedly, ten times or more. The chain combines TRBV7-2 with TRBJ2-7; the match to TRBD2 covers 8 bases. The CDR3 is made up of 16 amino acids. J was trimmed by 4 bases and V by 5 bases; bases with no gene match: 13. The germline V gene has CDR1 SGHTA and CDR2 FQGNSA. CDR3 sequence reads: CASSASERETLYEQYF. CDR3 coding DNA: TGTGCCAGCAGCGCGAGTGAGCGGGAGACCCTTTACGAGCAGTACTTC. Drawing the rest from reference TRBV7-2 and TRBJ2-7, the complete variable domain is GAGVSQSPSNKVTEKGKDVELRCDPISGHTALYWYRQSLGQGLEFLIYFQGNSAPDKSGLPSDRFSAERTGGSVSTLTIQRTQQEDSAVYLCASSASERETLYEQYFGPGTRLTVT.

This clonotype was seen at least ten times. The chain joins TRBV11-2 to TRBJ2-5; 10 bases agree with TRBD2. J gave up 3 bases and V 3 bases, and 1 base lay outside the gene matches. In germline, CDR1 is SGHAT, CDR2 FQNNGV. The CDR3 sequence is 14 residues long. The CDR3 spells CASSFGLAEETQYF. Written as DNA, the CDR3 is TGTGCCAGCAGCTTCGGACTAGCGGAAGAGACCCAGTACTTC. Complete variable domain (other parts from reference TRBV11-2 and TRBJ2-5): EAGVAQSPRYKIIEKRQSVAFWCNPISGHATLYWYQQILGQGPKLLIQFQNNGVVDDSQLPKDRFSAERLKGVDSTLKIQPAKLEDSAVYLCASSFGLAEETQYFGPGTRLLVL.

This clonotype was recorded many times. The CDR3 region has the DNA TGTGCCAGCAGGCCAGGGACAGGAGGCTACACCTTC. Translation gives CASRPGTGGYTF. The chain has TRBV12-3 or TRBV12-4 and TRBJ1-2, with 8 bases identical to TRBD1. V lost 6 bases to trimming and J lost 8 bases; unmatched junction nucleotides: 5. The CDR3 sequence is 12 residues long.

This clonotype was counted at least ten times. A much larger clonotype is one base distant, so this may be a read error. The chain recombines TRBV27 with TRBJ2-7; 9 bases agree with TRBD1. CDR3 size: 16 residues. Per the germline V gene, CDR1 is MNHEY and CDR2 is SMNVEV (reference sequence). V was pared by 6 bases and J by 5 bases, with 14 bases of the junction left unmatched. CDR3 residues: CASRLKPGQGPNEQYF. The CDR3 DNA sequence: TGTGCCAGCAGACTCAAGCCGGGACAGGGTCCCAACGAGCAGTACTTC.

This clonotype showed up many times. This chain joins TRBV28 and TRBJ2-3, with TRBD2 matching over 8 bases. V was pared by 6 bases and J by 1 base, with 3 bases of the junction left unmatched. The CDR3 totals 14 residues. CDR1 and CDR2 from the germline V gene are MDHEN and SYDVKM. For the CDR3, the DNA is TGTGCCAGCAGCCCCGGGAGGGGCACAGATACGCAGTATTTT. Protein product: CASSPGRGTDTQYF.

Many counts were recorded for this clonotype. This chain connects TRBV20-1 to TRBJ2-7; TRBD1 matches at 8 bases. The length of the CDR3 is 14 residues. The germline V gene has CDR1 DFQATT and CDR2 SNEGSKA (reference sequence). The junction had 7 bases not matched to a gene; V was cut back by 4 bases and J by 2 bases. The CDR3 sequence is CSATPGQDPYEQYF. As DNA, the CDR3 is TGCAGTGCTACACCGGGACAGGACCCCTACGAGCAGTACTTC.

Many counts were recorded for this clonotype. The chain couples TRBV4-1 to TRBJ2-7, with 11 bases that match TRBD2. Germline V lookup: CDR1 MGHRA, CDR2 YSYEKL. V was pared by 0 bases and J by 2 bases, with 15 bases of the junction left unmatched. This CDR3 contains 20 residues. The CDR3 nucleotides read TGCGCCAGCAGCCAAGATCCCCGGGGACTAGCGGATATAACCACCTACGAGCAGTACTTC. It specifies CASSQDPRGLADITTYEQYF.

This clonotype was detected ten times or more. CDR3 coding DNA: TGTGCCAGCAGTTTACTCCATTTGGGCCAGTACAATCAGCCCCAGCATTTT. Translation gives CASSLLHLGQYNQPQHF. This rearrangement joins TRBV28 to TRBJ1-5; D is unclear. Germline lookup yields CDR1 MDHEN and CDR2 SYDVKM. The germline V and J ends were trimmed by 2 bases and 3 bases, with 17 bases remaining between them. This CDR3 contains 17 residues.

This clonotype was observed at least ten times. This chain links TRBV27 with TRBJ2-7; 12 bases are a match to TRBD2. The CDR3 length is 14 residues. Germline assignment: CDR1 MNHEY and CDR2 SMNVEV (reference sequence). V gave up 4 bases and J gave up 12 bases; unmatched junction bases: 10. CDR3 bases: TGTGCCAGCAGTTGGACTAGCGGGGAGTCCCAACCGTACTTC. This codes for CASSWTSGESQPYF.

In its sample, this clonotype was seen many times. The genes are TRBV20-1 and TRBJ2-1, with TRBD2 identical over 9 bases. The CDR3 has 14 residues. In germline, CDR1 is DFQATT, CDR2 SNEGSKA (reference sequence). CDR3 bases: TGCAGCACTCGTCGGGCTAGCGGGAACAATGAGCAGTTCTTC. Translating it yields CSTRRASGNNEQFF.

Relative to its sample, this clonotype is medium-sized. CDR3 sequence reads: CSALTLSDNSNNEQFF. DNA of the CDR3: TGCAGTGCTCTCACTTTAAGCGATAATTCGAACAATGAGCAGTTCTTC. V usage is TRBV20-1 and J usage is TRBJ2-1; D not resolved. The V gene's germline CDR1 is DFQATT and CDR2 SNEGSKA (reference sequence). V dropped 5 bases and J dropped 5 bases, with 22 bases sitting between them. The CDR3 totals 16 residues.

This clonotype was seen repeatedly, ten times or more. J is TRBJ2-7 and V is TRBV9; 11 bases agree with TRBD2. V was clipped by 3 bases and J by 6 bases; unmatched bases: 14. There are 17 residues in the CDR3. The V gene's germline CDR1 is SGDLS and CDR2 YYNGEE. The CDR3, as DNA: TGTGCCAGCAGCGGAACCCGACTAGCGGGATTGAGATGCGAGCAGTACTTC. It encodes CASSGTRLAGLRCEQYF.

The chain combines TRBV5-1 with TRBJ2-7; unclear D gene. Germline CDR1 and CDR2: SGHRS and YFSETQ. Trimming cost V 4 bases and J 6 bases, with 14 bases left between them. The CDR3 consists of 13 residues. The CDR3 coding sequence is TGCGCCAGCAGCCTTGAACCGGGTCGCGAGCAGTACTTC. This translates into CASSLEPGREQYF.

This clonotype was recorded many times. The genes are TRBV5-1 and TRBJ2-1, with 10 bases identical to TRBD2. V gave up 4 bases and J gave up 0 bases; unmatched junction bases: 13. Germline V CDR1 and CDR2: SGHRS, YFSETQ. The CDR3 covers 19 residues. CDR3 DNA sequence: TGCGCCAGCAGCGGAGCGGGACTAGCGCTAATCAGCTCCTACAATGAGCAGTTCTTC. It is translated as CASSGAGLALISSYNEQFF.